Below are 6 T cell receptor beta chains sequenced from a single sample in a study of blood T cell repertoires in COVID-19. Assay: immunoSEQ multiplex PCR; the TCRdb copy retains only in-frame clones and omits some. Of more than 25,000 clones listed, 80% to 90% were seen once; the top ten hold around 3.5%. The sample was peripheral blood. These receptors came from a human donor in a cohort sampled during active COVID-19.

This rearrangement joins TRBV19 to TRBJ1-2, with D perhaps TRBD1 (5 bases). Germline lookup yields CDR1 LNHDA and CDR2 SQIVND (reference sequence). The CDR3 extends over 17 amino acids. Trimming cost V 4 bases and J 1 base, with 19 bases left between them. The CDR3 DNA reads TGTGCCAGTAGTAGAACCCCGGCGCAGGGATATAACTATGGCTACACCTTC. Amino acid sequence: CASSRTPAQGYNYGYTF.

This clone was recorded only once. The chain is built from TRBV27 and TRBJ2-1; 7 nucleotides line up with TRBD1. CDR1 is MNHEY, CDR2 SMNVEV, per germline (reference sequence). V shed 6 bases, J shed 10 bases, and the junction held 21 bases outside the gene matches. The CDR3 extends over 17 amino acids. The DNA for the CDR3 is TGTGCCAGCAGGAGGGCGCCGGGACAGACTCTAGCCGGCGAGCAGTTCTTC. It specifies CASRRAPGQTLAGEQFF.

This rearrangement joins TRBV28 to TRBJ1-2; D is unresolved. The CDR3 extends over 12 amino acids. Germline CDR1 MDHEN, CDR2 SYDVKM. Trimming removed 5 bases at V and 8 bases at J, with 12 bases between. In DNA form, the CDR3 reads TGTGCCAGCAGTCCCAGTACCGGGGGCTACACCTTC. This codes for CASSPSTGGYTF.

CDR3 amino acids: CASSPSSGGGETQYF. The CDR3 nucleotides read TGTGCCAGCAGCCCTTCTAGCGGGGGTGGAGAGACCCAGTACTTC. The gene calls are TRBV3-1 (or the pseudogene TRBV3-2) and TRBJ2-5, with TRBD2 matching 10 bases. Germline V gene lookup returns CDR1 LGHDT and CDR2 YNNKEL (reference sequence). The V and J ends lost 4 bases and 4 bases, in that order; junction bases with no gene match: 6. The CDR3 length is 15 residues.

The rearrangement links TRBV27 to TRBJ2-1; 10 bases map to TRBD2. CDR1 and CDR2 from the germline V gene are MNHEY and SMNVEV (reference sequence). The CDR3 sequence is 14 residues long. The J segment lost 9 bases and the V segment lost 5 bases, leaving 7 bases of the junction unmatched. CDR3: CASSSGGAGFEQFF. CDR3 nucleotides: TGTGCCAGCAGTAGCGGGGGGGCGGGGTTTGAGCAGTTCTTC.

V is TRBV2 and J is TRBJ1-4, with 7 bases that match TRBD1. The CDR3 totals 15 residues. Germline CDR1 and CDR2: SNHLY and FYNNEI. V was pared by 5 bases and J by 6 bases, with 9 bases of the junction left unmatched. CDR3 amino acids: CASSSEARGYEKLFF. For the CDR3, the DNA is TGTGCCAGCAGTTCCGAAGCCAGGGGGTATGAAAAACTGTTTTTT.